This T cell receptor (beta chain) was sequenced during a study of cytomegalovirus exposure and HLA in healthy donors. The study's findings and limits: In a later analysis, a missense DCLRE1C variant was linked to TCR beta V- and J-gene trimming.

For this clone: The antigen is unknown.

CDR1 MNHNS and CDR2 SASEGT come from the germline V gene. Trimming shortened V by 6 bases and J by 5 bases, and 13 bases separated the two germline ends. This CDR3 has 13 amino acids. In the PCR, 60 Vbeta and 13 Jbeta primers were used. Profiling relied on immunoSEQ multiplex PCR, and the TCRdb table lists in-frame clones only, not all of them. The data hold around 140,000 clones, with about 80% observed a single time. This receptor was taken from a woman aged 40-49 years in good health and CMV-seronegative. The rearrangement links TRBV6-1 to TRBJ2-5; TRBD1 might be the D (5 bases). The sequencing sample was made of PBMCs. This chain's CDR3 is CASRQGYRETQYF. In nucleotides, the CDR3 is TGTGCCAGCAGGCAGGGTTATCGGGAGACCCAGTACTTC.